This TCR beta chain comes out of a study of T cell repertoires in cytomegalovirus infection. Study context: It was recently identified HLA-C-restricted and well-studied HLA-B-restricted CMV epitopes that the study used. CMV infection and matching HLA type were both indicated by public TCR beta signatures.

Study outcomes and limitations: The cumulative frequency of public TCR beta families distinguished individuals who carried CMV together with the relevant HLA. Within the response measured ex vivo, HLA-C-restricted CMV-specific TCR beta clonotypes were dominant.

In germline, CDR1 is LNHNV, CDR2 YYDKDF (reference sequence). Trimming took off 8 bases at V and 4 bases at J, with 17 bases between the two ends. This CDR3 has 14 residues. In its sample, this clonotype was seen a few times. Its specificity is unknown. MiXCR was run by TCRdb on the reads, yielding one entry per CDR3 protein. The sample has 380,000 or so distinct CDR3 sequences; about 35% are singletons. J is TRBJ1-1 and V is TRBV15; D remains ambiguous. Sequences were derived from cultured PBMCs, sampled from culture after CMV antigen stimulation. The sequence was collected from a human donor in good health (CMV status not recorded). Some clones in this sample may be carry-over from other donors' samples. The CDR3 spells CATLRAQDGTEAFF. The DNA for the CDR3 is TGTGCCACCCTCCGGGCCCAGGATGGCACTGAAGCTTTCTTT.